These 10 T cell receptor beta chains came from one sample sequenced in a study of regulatory T cells in long-lasting Graves disease. Stated time point: persistent/refractory GD, antithyroid drugs over 5 years with positive TRAb. With RNA extracted from PBMCs as input, the TCR library was made. TCR beta libraries were built with iRepertoire HTBI primers and Arm-PCR of CDR3 regions. TCRdb recomputed calls from the multiplex PCR reads with MiXCR, one row per CDR3 protein. The sample contains 300,000 to 500,000 distinct CDR3 sequences, roughly 20% of which appear only once. The source material was peripheral blood mononuclear cells (PBMCs), sampled when the disease was refractory, from a patient treated with antithyroid drugs. Every receptor here comes from a female donor with Graves disease.

The rearrangement joins TRBV19 to TRBJ2-1, with 9 positions matching TRBD2. The germline CDR1 and CDR2 sequences are LNHDA and SQIVND (reference sequence). Germline trimming cut 1 base from V and 4 bases from J; bases unmatched to any gene: 2. The CDR3 is 15 residues long. CDR3: CASSIVTSGYNEQFF. The CDR3 nucleotides read TGTGCCAGTAGTATAGTGACTAGCGGATACAATGAGCAGTTCTTC.

This clonotype was seen a few times. The rearrangement uses TRBV19 and TRBJ2-7; no clear D gene. Germline V gene data show CDR1 as LNHDA and CDR2 as SQIVND (reference sequence). The CDR3 extends over 15 amino acids. The germline V and J ends were trimmed by 1 base and 0 bases, with 10 bases remaining between them. The CDR3 here is CASSIAVRSSYEQYF. The CDR3 DNA reads as TGTGCCAGTAGTATAGCCGTGAGGAGCTCCTACGAGCAGTACTTC.

The V and J genes are TRBV19 and TRBJ1-4; D is unresolved. This CDR3 comprises 13 residues. V was pared by 9 bases and J by 0 bases, with 8 bases between. The V gene's germline CDR1 is LNHDA and CDR2 SQIVND (reference sequence). DNA for the CDR3: TGTGCCAGCCAAGGTGCAACTAATGAAAAACTGTTTTTT. Its translation is CASQGATNEKLFF.

This clonotype occurred once. This could be a read error, since a much larger clone is one nucleotide away. The chain carries TRBV12-3 or TRBV12-4 and TRBJ2-5, with D perhaps being TRBD1 or TRBD2 (5 bases each). V lost 7 bases and J lost 1, with 25 bases in between. The CDR3 extends over 18 amino acids. Here the CDR3 DNA reads TGTGCCAGCAAGGAGACGGGGCCACAGACTGTGACCCAAGAGACCCAGTACTTC. This gives the protein CASKETGPQTVTQETQYF.

The chain couples TRBV3-1 to TRBJ2-1; no clear D. V lost 1 base and J 9 bases, leaving 13 bases between the germline ends. Germline CDR1 reads LGHDT; CDR2 reads YNNKEL (reference sequence). The CDR3 loop spans 14 amino acids. The CDR3 nucleotides read TGTGCCAGCAGCCAAGGGTCCCGGTGGGGTGAGCAGTTCTTC. Translation: CASSQGSRWGEQFF.

This clonotype showed up many times. The gene calls are TRBV20-1 and TRBJ2-5; 9 bases agree with TRBD2. Germline CDR1 reads DFQATT; CDR2 reads SNEGSKA (reference sequence). The CDR3 covers 14 residues. V trimming: 4 bases; J trimming: 2 bases; junction bases outside the gene matches: 5. In nucleotides, the CDR3 is TGCAGTGCTACCCTAGCGGGACCACAAGAGACCCAGTACTTC. Its protein product is CSATLAGPQETQYF.

The V and J genes are TRBV4-2 and TRBJ2-7, with 11 bases identical to TRBD2. The CDR3 has 15 residues. V was pared by 5 bases and J by 3 bases, with 6 bases of the junction left unmatched. CDR1 and CDR2 (germline): LGHNA, YNFKEQ. DNA of the CDR3: TGTGCCAGCAGCGATCCCGGGACTAGCGGCTACGAGCAGTACTTC. Translation gives CASSDPGTSGYEQYF.

Turning to this clonotype: A clone one base away is much larger, so this may be a read error. The rearrangement joins TRBV6-2 or TRBV6-3 to TRBJ2-5; possible D gene TRBD1, 5 bases. Germline CDR1 is MNHEY and CDR2 is SVGEGT. The CDR3 is 15 amino acids. DNA of the CDR3: TGTGCCATCAGTGAGTCCAGGACACCGGTCGGGACCCAGTACTTC. Translation: CAISESRTPVGTQYF.

This clonotype was seen only a few times. The chain is built from TRBV12-3 or TRBV12-4 and TRBJ2-5; TRBD2 aligns across 14 bases. The DNA end lines up better with TRBJ2-1; the J call may be wrong. The CDR3 contains 15 residues. CDR3 nucleotides: TGTGCCAGCAGCACCGGGACTAGCGGGAGAGGGGAGCAGTTCTTC. This encodes CASSTGTSGRGEQFF.

Concerning this clonotype: Since a much larger clone is just one base distant, this may be a read error. This chain connects TRBV6-5 to TRBJ1-5, with D perhaps matching TRBD1 (6 bases). The germline CDR1 and CDR2 sequences are MNHEY and SVGAGI. CDR3 length: 14 amino acids. V lost 2 bases, J lost 2 bases, and 7 bases lay in between. The CDR3 coding sequence is TGTGCCAGCAGTTACAGGACAGGCAATCAGCCCCAGCATTTT. Translated, it gives CASSYRTGNQPQHF.